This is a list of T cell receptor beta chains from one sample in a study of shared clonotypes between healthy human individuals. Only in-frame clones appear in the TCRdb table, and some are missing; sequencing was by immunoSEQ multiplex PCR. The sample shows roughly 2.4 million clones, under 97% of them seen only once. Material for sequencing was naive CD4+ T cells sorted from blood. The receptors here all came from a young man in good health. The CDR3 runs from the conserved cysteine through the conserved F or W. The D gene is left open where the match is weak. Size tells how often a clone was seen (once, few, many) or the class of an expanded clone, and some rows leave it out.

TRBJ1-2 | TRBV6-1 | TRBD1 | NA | CASSAARTGDYGYTF | TGTGCCAGCAGTGCAGCCCGGACAGGGGACTATGGCTACACCTTC
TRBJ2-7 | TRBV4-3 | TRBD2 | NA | CASSQDFWSLAGTYEQYF | TGCGCCAGCAGCCAAGATTTTTGGTCCCTAGCGGGAACCTACGAGCAGTACTTC
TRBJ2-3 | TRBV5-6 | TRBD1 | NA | CASSLRQGGTDTQYF | TGTGCCAGCAGCTTAAGACAGGGGGGCACAGATACGCAGTATTTT
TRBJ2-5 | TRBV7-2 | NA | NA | CASSFQAGLETQYF | TGTGCCAGCAGCTTTCAGGCTGGGTTGGAGACCCAGTACTTC
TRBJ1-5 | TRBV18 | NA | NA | CASSLSNQPQHF | TGTGCCAGCTCACTTTCGAATCAGCCCCAGCATTTT
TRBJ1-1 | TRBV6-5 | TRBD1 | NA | CASRRGTGVNTEAFF | TGTGCCAGCAGACGCGGGACAGGTGTGAACACTGAAGCTTTCTTT
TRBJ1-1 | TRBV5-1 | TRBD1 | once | CASSLGTGGGMNTEAFF | TGCGCCAGCAGCTTGGGGACAGGGGGCGGAATGAACACTGAAGCTTTCTTT
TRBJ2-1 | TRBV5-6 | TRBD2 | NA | CASSLLAGGPGEQFF | TGTGCCAGCAGCTTACTAGCGGGAGGGCCAGGGGAGCAGTTCTTC
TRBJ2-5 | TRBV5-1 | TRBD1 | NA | CASSREPGGHVSETQYF | TGCGCCAGCAGTCGCGAACCAGGGGGACACGTATCTGAGACCCAGTACTTC
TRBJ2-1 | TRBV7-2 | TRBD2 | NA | CASSGVQPGLAGGGQFF | TGTGCCAGCAGCGGAGTCCAACCGGGACTAGCGGGAGGTGGGCAGTTCTTC